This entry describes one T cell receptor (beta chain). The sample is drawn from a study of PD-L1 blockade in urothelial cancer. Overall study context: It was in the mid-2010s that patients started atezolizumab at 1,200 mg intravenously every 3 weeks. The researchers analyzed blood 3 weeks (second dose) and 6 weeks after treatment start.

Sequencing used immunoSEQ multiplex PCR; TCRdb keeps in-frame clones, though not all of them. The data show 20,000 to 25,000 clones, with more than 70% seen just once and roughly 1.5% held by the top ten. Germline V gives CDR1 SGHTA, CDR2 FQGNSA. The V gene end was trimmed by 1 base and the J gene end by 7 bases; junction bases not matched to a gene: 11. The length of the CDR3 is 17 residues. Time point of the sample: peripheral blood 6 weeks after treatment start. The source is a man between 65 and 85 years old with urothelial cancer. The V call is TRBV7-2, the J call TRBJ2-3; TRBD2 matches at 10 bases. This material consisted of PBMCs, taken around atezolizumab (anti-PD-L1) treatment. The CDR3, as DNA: TGTGCCAGCAGCTTAGTATTCGCTAGCGGGAGCGAGAATACGCAGTATTTT. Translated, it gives CASSLVFASGSENTQYF.